The 28 T cell receptor beta chains below all came from one sample that was sequenced in a study of blood T cell repertoires in COVID-19. Here immunoSEQ multiplex PCR was the method, and the copy in TCRdb shows in-frame clones only, minus some. The repertoire has a few hundred thousand clones, 70% to 90% of them found once; the top ten carry about 2.9%. The sample consisted of peripheral blood. These receptors were obtained from a human donor in a cohort sampled during active COVID-19.

The chain recombines TRBV19 with TRBJ1-5, with D possibly TRBD1 on 6 matching bases. Germline lookup yields CDR1 LNHDA and CDR2 SQIVND (reference sequence). V was clipped by 5 bases and J by 5 bases, with 16 bases between them. CDR3 length: 15 residues. CDR3 sequence (DNA): TGTGCCAGTAGTGTGCAGGGGTTGGCTCATCAGCCCCAGCATTTT. This codes for CASSVQGLAHQPQHF.

The chain couples TRBV19 to TRBJ2-3, with 9 bases lining up with TRBD1. The germline V gene encodes CDR1 LNHDA and CDR2 SQIVND (reference sequence). CDR3 length equals 15 residues. With V trimmed by 6 bases and J by 4 bases, 8 bases remained unmatched. The CDR3 DNA is TGTGCCAGTAGATCCGGACAGGGGACGGCAGATACGCAGTATTTT. Protein: CASRSGQGTADTQYF.

The CDR3 region has the DNA TGTGCCAGCAGCTCCAACCCTCATAGCGGGGATAGCGTGCGCGAGCAGTACTTC. Residues: CASSSNPHSGDSVREQYF. The genes are TRBV7-2 and TRBJ2-7, with 8 bases aligning to TRBD2. This CDR3 comprises 18 residues. V lost 4 bases to trimming and J lost 6 bases; unmatched junction nucleotides: 20. Germline V CDR1 and CDR2: SGHTA, FQGNSA. Variable domain in full (rest from reference TRBV7-2 and TRBJ2-7): GAGVSQSPSNKVTEKGKDVELRCDPISGHTALYWYRQSLGQGLEFLIYFQGNSAPDKSGLPSDRFSAERTGGSVSTLTIQRTQQEDSAVYLCASSSNPHSGDSVREQYFGPGTRLTVT.

This rearrangement joins TRBV4-2 to TRBJ2-7; D is unresolved. Trimming pared 2 bases from V and 3 bases from J, leaving 14 bases between. From germline, CDR1 is LGHNA and CDR2 YNFKEQ. This CDR3 has 15 residues. The CDR3 nucleotides read TGTGCCAGCAGCCAACAGTTGTCGTCGAACTACGAGCAGTACTTC. Its translation is CASSQQLSSNYEQYF.

V and J are TRBV5-1 and TRBJ2-7; D unclear. Trimming left V 4 bases short and J 2 bases short, with 10 bases between. Germline-derived CDR1 and CDR2 are SGHRS and YFSETQ. This CDR3 region has 13 residues. DNA of the CDR3: TGCGCCAGCAGCCCAGGTAGTGCCTACGAGCAGTACTTC. Protein sequence: CASSPGSAYEQYF.

This chain connects TRBV27 to TRBJ1-3, with no clear D. Per germline, CDR1 MNHEY and CDR2 SMNVEV (reference sequence). V gave up 6 bases and J gave up 1 base, with 13 bases separating them. The CDR3 has 15 residues. For the CDR3, the DNA is TGTGCCAGCAGCCCCCGAGGCCGGTCTGGAAACACCATATATTTT. It is translated as CASSPRGRSGNTIYF.

The chain has TRBV10-3 and TRBJ2-1; D gene unclear. Germline lookup yields CDR1 ENHRY and CDR2 SYGVKD. The CDR3 is 16 amino acids. Trimming left V 2 bases short and J 1 base short, with 12 bases between. The CDR3 DNA follows: TGTGCCATCAGTGAGCCCGGGTCCATTTCCTACAATGAGCAGTTCTTC. It yields the protein CAISEPGSISYNEQFF.

V usage is TRBV18 and J usage is TRBJ1-5; D is undetermined. Germline V gives CDR1 KGHSH, CDR2 LQKENI. Trimming left V 6 bases short and J 5 bases short, with 11 bases between. The CDR3 is 13 amino acids. The CDR3 loop is CASSPFQDQPQHF. The CDR3 DNA is TGTGCCAGCTCCCCCTTCCAGGATCAGCCCCAGCATTTT.

This clone was counted only a few times. The CDR3 DNA follows: TGTGCCAGCAGCTTAGAGGGGACTAGCGGTACTTTCTTC. The encoded protein is CASSLEGTSGTFF. This chain joins TRBV7-9 and TRBJ2-1; 11 bases match TRBD2. Germline-derived CDR1 and CDR2 are SEHNR and FQNEAQ (reference sequence). This CDR3 has 13 residues. J gave up 16 bases and V 1 base, and 6 bases lay outside the gene matches.

The chain joins TRBV4-1 to TRBJ2-3, with D perhaps TRBD2 (5 bases). This CDR3 spans 14 amino acids. Trimming removed 3 bases from V and 0 bases from J, with 7 bases in between. Germline V lookup: CDR1 MGHRA, CDR2 YSYEKL. CDR3 in amino acids: CASSQAGSTDTQYF. The DNA for the CDR3 is TGCGCCAGCAGCCAGGCGGGCAGCACAGATACGCAGTATTTT.

V and J are TRBV7-9 and TRBJ2-1; no firm D call. This CDR3 contains 12 residues. Germline V gives CDR1 SEHNR, CDR2 FQNEAQ (reference sequence). Trimming left V 4 bases short and J 6 bases short, with 7 bases between. CDR3 in amino acids: CASSSLSNEQFF. The CDR3 DNA follows: TGTGCCAGCAGCTCTTTATCCAATGAGCAGTTCTTC.

This clone was found a few times. The chain employs TRBV5-4 and TRBJ2-2; TRBD1 is a possible D gene (6 bases). The CDR3 spans 15 residues. The V end was cut by 4 bases, the J end by 1 base, with 11 bases between. The germline CDR1 and CDR2 sequences are SGHNT and YYREEE (reference sequence). CDR3 bases: TGTGCCAGCAGCAGACTGGGACAGAACACCGGGGAGCTGTTTTTT. Translation: CASSRLGQNTGELFF.

This chain joins TRBV4-2 and TRBJ2-5; TRBD2 matches 11 bases. With 0 bases clipped from V and 5 bases from J, the junction kept 5 bases outside the gene matches. This CDR3 comprises 16 residues. CDR1 is LGHNA, CDR2 YNFKEQ, per germline. This CDR3 is CASSQDPSGGRETQYF. DNA of the CDR3: TGTGCCAGCAGCCAAGACCCTAGCGGGGGGAGGGAGACCCAGTACTTC.

DNA of the CDR3: TGTGCCACCCCCGGGCCGACAGGGTATGGCACTGAAGCTTTCTTT. It translates to CATPGPTGYGTEAFF. The V gene is TRBV24-1, the J gene TRBJ1-1; 7 bases match TRBD1. J lost 4 bases, V lost 9 bases, and 13 bases had no gene match. The CDR3 totals 15 residues. In germline, CDR1 is KGHDR, CDR2 SFDVKD.

The chain carries TRBV2 and TRBJ1-2; D gene unclear. The germline V gene encodes CDR1 SNHLY and CDR2 FYNNEI. The CDR3 has 16 residues. The V gene lost 0 bases and the J gene lost 2 bases, with 13 bases spanning the gap. CDR3 protein: CASSEALDSLNYGYTF. The CDR3 coding sequence is TGTGCCAGCAGTGAAGCGCTTGACTCCCTGAACTATGGCTACACCTTC.

The chain carries TRBV27 and TRBJ1-6; a possible D gene is TRBD1 (6 bases). The germline V and J ends were trimmed by 8 bases and 5 bases, with 13 bases remaining between them. Per the germline V gene, CDR1 is MNHEY and CDR2 is SMNVEV (reference sequence). The CDR3 has 14 residues. The chain's CDR3 is CASGRGGDNSPLHF. In DNA, the CDR3 is TGTGCCAGCGGTCGGGGGGGCGATAATTCACCCCTCCACTTT.

V and J are TRBV25-1 and TRBJ2-1; 9 bases are shared with TRBD1. Germline trimming cut 3 bases from V and 8 bases from J; bases unmatched to any gene: 5. In germline, CDR1 is MGHDK, CDR2 SYGVNS. There are 14 residues in the CDR3. The CDR3 region is CASSDGTGSDEQFF. CDR3 sequence (DNA): TGTGCCAGCAGTGATGGGACAGGGTCCGATGAGCAGTTCTTC.

The chain couples TRBV19 to TRBJ1-6; D not certain. This CDR3 has 15 amino acids. Germline CDR1 is LNHDA and CDR2 is SQIVND (reference sequence). V was trimmed by 3 bases and J by 5 bases, leaving 11 bases between them. The CDR3 DNA reads as TGTGCCAGTAGTATCGAACCCCCAGATAATTCACCCCTCCACTTT. It translates to CASSIEPPDNSPLHF.

The chain employs TRBV5-1 and TRBJ2-7, with a weak D call TRBD1 (5 bases). This CDR3 is 14 amino acids long. V was pared by 0 bases and J by 5 bases, with 12 bases between. The V gene's germline CDR1 is SGHRS and CDR2 YFSETQ. The CDR3 DNA reads as TGCGCCAGCAGCTTGGGCCAGGGTTACCACGAGCAGTACTTC. Its translation is CASSLGQGYHEQYF.

This sequence joins TRBV19 and TRBJ1-6, with 7 nucleotides matching TRBD1. In germline, CDR1 is LNHDA, CDR2 SQIVND (reference sequence). V lost 4 bases and J lost 1; bases outside the gene matches: 10. The CDR3 length is 18 residues. The CDR3 loop reads CASSTTGVPGSYNSPLHF. The DNA for the CDR3 is TGTGCCAGTAGTACTACAGGGGTACCAGGGTCCTATAATTCACCCCTCCACTTT. Using reference TRBV19 and TRBJ1-6 for the parts outside the CDR3, the full variable domain is DGGITQSPKYLFRKEGQNVTLSCEQNLNHDAMYWYRQDPGQGLRLIYYSQIVNDFQKGDIAEGYSVSREKKESFPLTVTSAQKNPTAFYLCASSTTGVPGSYNSPLHFGNGTRLTVT.

The V call is TRBV14, the J call TRBJ2-1, with TRBD2 matching over 7 bases. Germline V gene data show CDR1 as SGHDN and CDR2 as FVKESK. CDR3 length equals 15 residues. Trimming at V came to 4 bases and at J to 3 bases, leaving 6 bases not matched to a gene. The CDR3 DNA follows: TGTGCCAGCAGCCGGAATAGCGGGTACTACAATGAGCAGTTCTTC. Amino acid sequence: CASSRNSGYYNEQFF.

The V call is TRBV11-2, the J call TRBJ2-2; 8 nucleotides match TRBD1. This CDR3 contains 19 residues. J gave up 5 bases and V 6 bases, and 20 bases lay outside the gene matches. Germline assignment: CDR1 SGHAT and CDR2 FQNNGV. The CDR3 is CASRIIRGRGLEGTGELFF. The CDR3 DNA follows: TGTGCCAGCAGAATTATTCGGGGCAGGGGGCTCGAGGGTACCGGGGAGCTGTTTTTT.

The chain has TRBV3-1 (or the pseudogene TRBV3-2) and TRBJ2-7; D is perhaps TRBD2 (6 bases). Germline loops: CDR1 LGHDT, CDR2 YNNKEL (reference sequence). V shed 1 base and J shed 0 bases, with 22 bases lying between them. CDR3 size: 19 residues. The CDR3 sequence is CASSQVGLRARGSSYEQYF. For the CDR3, the DNA is TGTGCCAGCAGCCAAGTGGGACTCCGGGCCCGGGGGAGCTCCTACGAGCAGTACTTC.

The rearrangement uses TRBV7-9 and TRBJ2-3; possibly TRBD2 for D (6 bases). Germline V gene data show CDR1 as SEHNR and CDR2 as FQNEAQ (reference sequence). This CDR3 is built from 19 residues. The germline V and J ends were trimmed by 3 bases and 2 bases, with 24 bases remaining between them. DNA for the CDR3: TGTGCCAGCAGCTTTTGGAGGCCAAGGTTCCGGGGGTTCACAGATACGCAGTATTTT. Encoded protein: CASSFWRPRFRGFTDTQYF.

The chain is built from TRBV19 and TRBJ2-5, with 7 positions matching TRBD2. Germline CDR1 LNHDA, CDR2 SQIVND (reference sequence). The CDR3 is 14 amino acids. V shed 5 bases and J 1 base; nucleotides not matched to a gene: 4. CDR3 in DNA: TGTGCCAGTAGTCCGAGCGGGGTCCAAGAGACCCAGTACTTC. Translated: CASSPSGVQETQYF. Full variable domain (remainder filled in from reference TRBV19 and TRBJ2-5): DGGITQSPKYLFRKEGQNVTLSCEQNLNHDAMYWYRQDPGQGLRLIYYSQIVNDFQKGDIAEGYSVSREKKESFPLTVTSAQKNPTAFYLCASSPSGVQETQYFGPGTRLLVL.

The chain recombines TRBV14 with TRBJ2-7, with 9 positions matching TRBD2. Germline trimming cut 7 bases from V and 6 bases from J; bases unmatched to any gene: 10. The CDR3 loop spans 14 amino acids. Germline CDR1 reads SGHDN; CDR2 reads FVKESK. CDR3 residues: CASNRGRADLEQYF. CDR3 nucleotides: TGTGCCAGCAACCGCGGGAGGGCCGATCTCGAGCAGTACTTC.

This chain uses TRBV7-9 with TRBJ2-1, with 10 bases matching TRBD1. V trimming: 3 bases; J trimming: 6 bases; junction bases outside the gene matches: 5. The germline V gene encodes CDR1 SEHNR and CDR2 FQNEAQ (reference sequence). This CDR3 contains 15 residues. CDR3 nucleotide sequence: TGTGCCAGCAGCTTGACGGGACAGGGGTTCAATGAGCAGTTCTTC. Translated: CASSLTGQGFNEQFF.

The chain recombines TRBV7-2 with TRBJ2-5; possibly TRBD1 for D (5 bases). Trimming took off 7 bases at V and 4 bases at J, with 25 bases between the two ends. The CDR3 is made up of 17 amino acids. CDR1 SGHTA and CDR2 FQGNSA come from the germline V gene. Here the CDR3 reads CASTFTPDIYRRETQYF. Here the CDR3 DNA reads TGTGCCAGCACCTTTACCCCGGACATTTATAGAAGAGAGACCCAGTACTTC.